This T cell receptor (beta chain) was recorded in a study of radiotherapy plus CTLA-4 blockade in lung cancer. With respect to this clone: The antigen is not known.

Here immunoSEQ multiplex PCR was the method, and the copy in TCRdb shows in-frame clones only, minus some. The sample records 110,000 or so clones, about 77% being singletons. The study's findings and limits: According to reports, early shifts in blood T cell clones, alongside interferon-beta, forecast response most accurately.

The CDR3 is 17 amino acids. The ends lost 1 base at V and 4 bases at J; junction bases unmatched: 9. CDR1 and CDR2 from the germline V gene are SGHTA and FQGNSA. Here the sequenced sample was peripheral blood, taken from a patient treated with radiotherapy plus ipilimumab. The chain recombines TRBV7-2 with TRBJ2-5; the match to TRBD2 covers 10 bases. This sequence was found in a human donor with non-small cell lung cancer who had a partial response to radiotherapy plus ipilimumab. The CDR3 region is CASSLGILAGVRETQYF. CDR3 in DNA: TGTGCCAGCAGCTTAGGAATTCTAGCGGGAGTCCGAGAGACCCAGTACTTC.